This T cell receptor (beta chain) stems from a study of blood T cells in healthy people across ages. A J-beta primer mix and a sample-barcoded 5' primer were used in a second PCR of roughly 7 to 12 cycles. TCRdb re-called the 5' RACE reads through MiXCR, storing one row per CDR3 protein. The data show about 830,000 distinct CDR3 sequences, 58% seen once. Trimming left V 9 bases short and J 9 bases short, with 22 bases between. Germline V gene lookup returns CDR1 SGHKS and CDR2 YYEKEE (reference sequence). CDR3 size: 15 residues. The receptor comes from a man aged 25-45 years in good health. The source material was blood. The chain carries TRBV5-5 and TRBJ1-6, with D tentatively TRBD1 (6 bases). The CDR3, as DNA: TGTGCCACAGCGATGGTGGGATTGGACAGTTCACCCCTCCACTTT. It yields the protein CATAMVGLDSSPLHF.